The 20 T cell receptor beta chains given below trace back to one sample, sequenced in a study of blood T cell repertoires in COVID-19 (dated by TCRdb to 2019 to 2021). To prepare the library, the immunoSEQ multiplex PCR assay was applied. TCRdb provides this immuneACCESS table in a form limited to in-frame rearrangements. Some clones are lacking; in checked studies, under half of them reflect an unresolved V gene, and why the rest are absent is not known. The sample profile shows around 120,000 clones; approximately 80% of them were found once. 2% to 3% of the sample is in the top ten clones. The specimen sequenced was peripheral blood. These receptors originate from a man in his forties or fifties with acute or convalescent COVID-19.

The CDR3 DNA follows: TGCGCCAGCAGCTTGGGGGACAGGATCCTGACTGAAGCTTTCTTT. It specifies CASSLGDRILTEAFF. The chain has TRBV5-1 and TRBJ1-1, with 8 bases aligning to TRBD1. Germline CDR1 and CDR2: SGHRS and YFSETQ. V lost 0 bases and J lost 5; bases outside the gene matches: 6. The CDR3 sequence is 15 residues long.

V and J are TRBV15 and TRBJ2-1; D is uncertain. CDR3 length: 14 residues. Germline V gene lookup returns CDR1 LNHNV and CDR2 YYDKDF (reference sequence). Trimming took 0 bases from V and 6 from J, leaving 9 bases between them. CDR3 DNA sequence: TGTGCCACCAGCAGAGATCGGAGAAGCAATGAGCAGTTCTTC. Protein sequence: CATSRDRRSNEQFF.

This clone appeared once. The chain couples TRBV28 to TRBJ2-7, with D maybe TRBD2 (5 bases). V was trimmed by 5 bases and J by 3 bases, leaving 8 bases between them. This CDR3 has 12 amino acids. In germline, CDR1 is MDHEN, CDR2 SYDVKM. CDR3 sequence (DNA): TGTGCCAGCAGTCGGACTGGCTACGAGCAGTACTTC. Protein sequence: CASSRTGYEQYF.

The table lists this clone with a few counts. V gene TRBV12-3 or TRBV12-4 combines with J gene TRBJ2-7; 7 bases agree with TRBD1. The CDR3 has 13 residues. V lost 5 bases and J lost 5; bases outside the gene matches: 6. The CDR3, as DNA: TGTGCCAGCAGTCCGACAGGGTCCCACGAGCAGTACTTC. As protein: CASSPTGSHEQYF.

This sequence joins TRBV27 and TRBJ2-5; 7 bases fit TRBD2. From germline, CDR1 is MNHEY and CDR2 SMNVEV (reference sequence). This CDR3 is built from 14 residues. J gave up 4 bases and V 3 bases, and 5 bases lay outside the gene matches. The CDR3 is CASSFWGEGETQYF. The DNA of the CDR3 is TGTGCCAGCAGTTTTTGGGGGGAGGGAGAGACCCAGTACTTC.

The V call is TRBV11-1, the J call TRBJ2-1; D possibly corresponds to TRBD1 (6 bases). Germline V CDR1 and CDR2: SGHAT, FQDESV (reference sequence). Trimming shortened V by 5 bases and J by 8 bases, and 10 bases separated the two germline ends. The CDR3 is made up of 12 amino acids. The CDR3 spells CASSQGGDEQFF. CDR3 nucleotides: TGTGCCAGCAGCCAAGGGGGAGATGAGCAGTTCTTC.

The genes are TRBV6-2 or TRBV6-3 and TRBJ2-5; D possibly corresponds to TRBD2 (5 bases). The length of the CDR3 is 14 residues. V was cut by 0 bases and J by 5 bases, with 10 bases left in between. Germline CDR1 reads MNHEY; CDR2 reads SVGEGT. CDR3 region: CASSYSERGETQYF. CDR3 nucleotide sequence: TGTGCCAGCAGTTACTCGGAGCGAGGGGAGACCCAGTACTTC.

The rearrangement joins TRBV6-5 to TRBJ2-1; 7 positions match TRBD1. V shed 2 bases, J shed 4 bases, and the junction held 5 bases outside the gene matches. The CDR3 runs 15 residues. The V gene's germline CDR1 is MNHEY and CDR2 SVGAGI. CDR3 loop: CASSYPGTAYNEQFF. The CDR3 coding sequence is TGTGCCAGCAGTTACCCCGGGACAGCTTACAATGAGCAGTTCTTC.

The CDR3 DNA sequence: TGTGCCAGCAGCTCCCGGGACAGGGACCTTTTGAGTCCCCAGCATTTT. Translated, it gives CASSSRDRDLLSPQHF. V and J are TRBV7-9 and TRBJ1-5; 9 bases are a match to TRBD1. After removal of 4 bases from V and 10 bases from J, the junction contained 14 bases not matched to a gene. The CDR3 covers 16 residues. The germline V gene has CDR1 SEHNR and CDR2 FQNEAQ (reference sequence).

This rearrangement joins TRBV2 to TRBJ2-5; TRBD2 matches 8 bases. This CDR3 has 16 amino acids. Trimming at V came to 1 base and at J to 5 bases, leaving 9 bases not matched to a gene. Germline V gene sequence: CDR1 SNHLY, CDR2 FYNNEI. In DNA form, the CDR3 reads TGTGCCAGCAGTGAAGGAGCGGGAGAGGGGGGGGAGACCCAGTACTTC. Protein product: CASSEGAGEGGETQYF.

The chain carries TRBV9 and TRBJ2-7; possible D gene TRBD2, 6 bases. Trimming cost V 4 bases and J 4 bases, with 15 bases left between them. This CDR3 has 14 amino acids. Germline assignment: CDR1 SGDLS and CDR2 YYNGEE. CDR3 in amino acids: CASSPKSRGYEQYF. In DNA form, the CDR3 reads TGTGCCAGCAGCCCCAAAAGCCGGGGGTACGAGCAGTACTTC.

This clone was picked up one time. V is TRBV7-9 and J is TRBJ2-2; TRBD1 is a possible D gene (5 bases). The CDR3 covers 17 residues. V lost 1 base, J lost 4 bases, and 16 bases lay in between. The germline gives CDR1 SEHNR, CDR2 FQNEAQ (reference sequence). CDR3 DNA: TGTGCCAGCAGCTTAGGTTTAGGGGTAACACGCACCGGGGAGCTGTTTTTT. Translation gives CASSLGLGVTRTGELFF.

The chain is built from TRBV27 and TRBJ2-7, with a weak D call TRBD2 (6 bases). Per germline, CDR1 MNHEY and CDR2 SMNVEV (reference sequence). There are 15 residues in the CDR3. With 5 bases removed from V and 2 bases from J, the gap between germline ends came to 16 bases. The CDR3 spells CASSPSIGGTYEQYF. CDR3 nucleotides: TGTGCCAGCAGTCCCAGCATAGGCGGGACCTACGAGCAGTACTTC.

This rearrangement joins TRBV11-2 to TRBJ1-6; D unresolved. V was pared by 4 bases and J by 7 bases, with 14 bases between. Germline V lookup: CDR1 SGHAT, CDR2 FQNNGV. The CDR3 contains 15 residues. In nucleotides, the CDR3 is TGTGCCAGCAGCTCCGCGGGAGCTATGAATTCACCCCTCCACTTT. Translation: CASSSAGAMNSPLHF.

The rearrangement joins TRBV10-3 to TRBJ2-7; 9 nucleotides line up with TRBD1. The CDR3 has 16 residues. The V gene's germline CDR1 is ENHRY and CDR2 SYGVKD. V lost 4 bases, J lost 2 bases, and 9 bases stayed unmatched. For the CDR3, the DNA is TGTGCCATCAGTGGGGAAAGTGGGACAGGGCCCTACGAGCAGTACTTC. This codes for CAISGESGTGPYEQYF.

The rearrangement uses TRBV2 and TRBJ1-1; 7 nucleotides agree with TRBD1. CDR1 is SNHLY, CDR2 FYNNEI, per germline. V gave up 0 bases and J gave up 10 bases; unmatched junction bases: 5. There are 13 residues in the CDR3. The CDR3 DNA reads as TGTGCCAGCAGTGAAGCATTCCGACAGGGAGCTTTCTTT. This encodes CASSEAFRQGAFF.

The chain carries TRBV15 and TRBJ2-2; TRBD2 is a possible D gene (8 bases). Germline V lookup: CDR1 LNHNV, CDR2 YYDKDF (reference sequence). The CDR3 runs 15 residues. With 8 bases removed from V and 0 bases from J, the gap between germline ends came to 13 bases. CDR3 residues: CATHSGTANTGELFF. The DNA of the CDR3 is TGTGCCACCCATAGCGGGACAGCGAACACCGGGGAGCTGTTTTTT.

CDR3: CASSLSGSGVSTDTQYF. Here the CDR3 DNA reads TGTGCCAGCAGCTTGAGTGGTAGCGGGGTTAGCACAGATACGCAGTATTTT. The rearrangement links TRBV11-2 to TRBJ2-3, with 8 bases fitting TRBD2. Trimming took 3 bases from V and 0 from J; bases not matched to a gene: 8. The CDR3 totals 17 residues. CDR1 and CDR2 (germline): SGHAT, FQNNGV.

The V call is TRBV9, the J call TRBJ1-2; the match to TRBD1 covers 12 bases. Germline CDR1 is SGDLS and CDR2 is YYNGEE. V lost 3 bases, J lost 8 bases, and 11 bases stayed unmatched. This CDR3 spans 16 amino acids. The CDR3 coding sequence is TGTGCCAGCAGCGCGGTACCGGGACAGGGGGCGCGGGGCTACACCTTC. This gives the protein CASSAVPGQGARGYTF.

The CDR3 sequence is CASSVSSGSIYNEQFF. The CDR3 DNA follows: TGTGCCAGCAGCGTATCTAGCGGGAGTATCTACAATGAGCAGTTCTTC. This rearrangement joins TRBV7-3 to TRBJ2-1; 10 positions match TRBD2. The CDR3 spans 16 residues. The germline V gene encodes CDR1 SGHTA and CDR2 FQGTGA. V was clipped by 5 bases and J by 3 bases; unmatched bases: 7.